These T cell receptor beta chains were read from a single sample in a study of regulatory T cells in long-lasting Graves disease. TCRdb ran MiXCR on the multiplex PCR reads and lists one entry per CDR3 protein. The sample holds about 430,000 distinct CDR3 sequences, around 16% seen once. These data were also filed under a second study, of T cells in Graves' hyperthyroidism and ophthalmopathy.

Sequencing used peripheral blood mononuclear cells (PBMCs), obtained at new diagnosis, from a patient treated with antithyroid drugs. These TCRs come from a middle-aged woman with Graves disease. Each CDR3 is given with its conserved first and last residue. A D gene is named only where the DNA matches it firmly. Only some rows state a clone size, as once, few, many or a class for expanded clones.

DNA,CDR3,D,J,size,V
TGCAGCGTTGAAGTGACAGGTGCCGCTTGGGACGAGCAGTACTTC,CSVEVTGAAWDEQYF,-,TRBJ2-7,many,TRBV29-1
TGTGCCAGCAGCCCTACCCCCACCCACGAGCAGTACTTC,CASSPTPTHEQYF,-,TRBJ2-7,many,TRBV27
TGTGCCAGCAGCCCGATGCGGGACAGCGAAAAACTGTTTTTT,CASSPMRDSEKLFF,TRBD1,TRBJ1-4,many,TRBV7-2
TGTGCCAGCAGCCAAGGTGGCAGGGGGGCCCTGAACACTGAAGCTTTCTTT,CASSQGGRGALNTEAFF,TRBD1,TRBJ1-1,many,TRBV3-1
TGTGCCAGCACCCAAGGAACCCCCCCCTTTTCCGCGAGCCAGGAAGCCATGAGGAGTAATGAGCAGTTCTTC,CASTQGTPPFSASQEAMRSNEQFF,-,TRBJ2-1,many,TRBV2
TGCGCCAGCAGCTTGGGGGACAGGGATCAGCCCCAGCATTTT,CASSLGDRDQPQHF,TRBD1,TRBJ1-5,few,TRBV5-1
TGTGCCAGTAGTATCCCCGACTCCTATAATTCACCCCTCCACTTT,CASSIPDSYNSPLHF,-,TRBJ1-6,few,TRBV19
TGTGCCAGCAGCTCTCGTCTTGGTGCCATTCAGTACTTC,CASSSRLGAIQYF,-,TRBJ2-4,many,TRBV7-8
TGTGCCAGCAGTTTCGGGACAACTAATGAAAAACTGTTTTTT,CASSFGTTNEKLFF,-,TRBJ1-4,many,TRBV5-1
TGTGCCAGCAGCCCATTCAGGAAGGGATACGAGCAGTACTTC,CASSPFRKGYEQYF,-,TRBJ2-7,few,TRBV11-3
TGTGCCAGCAGCGTAGACGCTAGCTCCTACAATGAGCAGTTCTTC,CASSVDASSYNEQFF,-,TRBJ2-1,-,TRBV9
TGTGCCAGCAGTGAGCTAGGACAGGTCGGGCAAGAGACCCAGTACTTC,CASSELGQVGQETQYF,TRBD1,TRBJ2-5,many,TRBV6-1
TGTGCCAGCAGCGTAGCGGCGGTTAGCTCTGGGGCCAACGTCCTGACTTTC,CASSVAAVSSGANVLTF,-,TRBJ2-6,many,TRBV9
TGCGCCAGCAGCTTCTCCGGGGGTAGCGGCTCCTACGAGCAGTACTTC,CASSFSGGSGSYEQYF,-,TRBJ2-7,-,TRBV5-1
TGCGCCAGCAGCTTGGGTACGGGACCGGTAAATGAAAAACTGTTTTTT,CASSLGTGPVNEKLFF,-,TRBJ1-4,many,TRBV5-1
TGTGCCAGCAGTTACTTTCAGGAGGGAAACACCATATATTTT,CASSYFQEGNTIYF,-,TRBJ1-3,many,TRBV6-5
TGTGCCAGCAGTTTATTCGGGGGAGGGAGCGCTGGAAACACCATATATTTT,CASSLFGGGSAGNTIYF,-,TRBJ1-3,-,TRBV12-3/TRBV12-4
TGTGCCAGCATACCAAACAACCGGGACAGGGTGGAAGGTGGGCCCTCCTACGAGCAGTACTTC,CASIPNNRDRVEGGPSYEQYF,TRBD1,TRBJ2-7,many,TRBV28
TGTGCCAGCAGTCCTTGGACTAGCGGAAACAATGAGCAGTTCTTC,CASSPWTSGNNEQFF,TRBD2,TRBJ2-1,many,TRBV28
TGTGCCAGCAGTGAAGCTCTTCAGTACTTC,CASSEALQYF,-,TRBJ2-5,-,TRBV6-1
TGTGCCAGCAGCCCAGAGGCGACTAGCGCTTACAATGAGCAGTTCTTC,CASSPEATSAYNEQFF,TRBD2,TRBJ2-1,-,TRBV11-3
TGCAGTGCTAGGCGGCCGGGAGGGAAGAACGAGCAGTACTTC,CSARRPGGKNEQYF,TRBD2,TRBJ2-7,-,TRBV20-1
TGTGCCAGCAGCTTGGTTGACAGGGGGATGCTGCACGAGCAGTACTTC,CASSLVDRGMLHEQYF,TRBD1,TRBJ2-7,many,TRBV5-5
TGTGCCAGCAGACTCTCCGGGACTAGCGGGTACAATGAGCAGTTCTTC,CASRLSGTSGYNEQFF,TRBD2,TRBJ2-1,many,TRBV7-8
TGTGCCAGAGAGGGAATTAACACTGAAGCTTTCTTT,CAREGINTEAFF,-,TRBJ1-1,few,TRBV19
TGTGCCAGCAGCTTAGCAGAAAACACCATATATTTT,CASSLAENTIYF,-,TRBJ1-3,few,TRBV7-9